The present TCR beta chain was sequenced within a study of cytomegalovirus exposure and HLA in healthy donors. General study points: Cytomegalovirus-associated status was assigned to 164 TCR beta chains. A highly shared variant cluster was judged a likely technical artifact.

Researchers ran the PCR with 60 Vbeta and 13 Jbeta primers. Per the original data handling: Some 11 million shared chains were among the about 80 million unique TCR beta chains that a later analysis counted. The assay was immunoSEQ multiplex PCR, and TCRdb's table has in-frame clones only and misses some. V and J calls and clone size are given by that table; D and trimming were obtained from the DNA. This sample carries about 150,000 clones, 60% to 85% of them seen once, and the ten largest clones take roughly 4%. The donors were healthy bone marrow donors. A word on this clone: Its specificity is unknown.

The receptor was isolated from a woman aged 35 to 49 in good health and CMV-seronegative. Sequencing used PBMCs.

The CDR3, as DNA: TGTGCCTGGAGTGTACAGGGGACCTCCCGTCAGGTAGAAGTCGAGCAGTACTTC. Translated: CAWSVQGTSRQVEVEQYF. The chain recombines TRBV30 with TRBJ2-7; 7 bases match TRBD1. Trimming at V came to 0 bases and at J to 6 bases, leaving 20 bases not matched to a gene. Germline CDR1 is GTSNPN and CDR2 is SVGIG (reference sequence). CDR3 length equals 18 residues. Based on the CDR3 plus reference TRBV30 and TRBJ2-7, the full variable domain is SQTIHQWPATLVQPVGSPLSLECTVEGTSNPNLYWYRQAAGRGLQLLFYSVGIGQISSEVPQNLSASRPQDRQFILSSKKLLLSDSGFYLCAWSVQGTSRQVEVEQYFGPGTRLTVT.